Following are 20 T cell receptor beta chains from one sample sequenced in a study of OX40 agonist ivuxolimab in advanced cancers. The repertoire was sequenced with immunoSEQ multiplex PCR; TCRdb's copy has only in-frame clones and lacks some. The table lists 70,000 to 90,000 clones, about 90% of them singletons. The specimen was CD4+ or CD8+ T cells sorted from blood, collected in a trial of the OX40 agonist ivuxolimab. The receptors were sampled from an adult with an advanced solid tumor such as melanoma, head and neck, liver or kidney cancer.

DNA of the CDR3: TGTGCCAGCAGCTTAGACATAAGGGTGGACCCCTATCAGCCCCAGCATTTT. The encoded protein is CASSLDIRVDPYQPQHF. The chain has TRBV7-9 and TRBJ1-5; no firm D call. The germline gives CDR1 SEHNR, CDR2 FQNEAQ (reference sequence). With 1 base removed from V and 5 bases from J, the gap between germline ends came to 18 bases. CDR3 length equals 17 residues.

The genes are TRBV5-1 and TRBJ2-7, with D possibly being TRBD1 (5 bases). The CDR3 spans 16 residues. Trimming shortened V by 1 base and J by 3 bases, and 17 bases separated the two germline ends. Germline lookup yields CDR1 SGHRS and CDR2 YFSETQ. CDR3 loop: CASSLQRGRAVYEQYF. The CDR3 DNA is TGCGCCAGCAGCTTGCAAAGAGGCAGGGCCGTCTACGAGCAGTACTTC. The complete variable domain, with remaining parts taken from reference TRBV5-1 and TRBJ2-7, reads KAGVTQTPRYLIKTRGQQVTLSCSPISGHRSVSWYQQTPGQGLQFLFEYFSETQRNKGNFPGRFSGRQFSNSRSEMNVSTLELGDSALYLCASSLQRGRAVYEQYFGPGTRLTVT.

This chain links TRBV7-3 with TRBJ2-3; D remains unclear. Germline V gene lookup returns CDR1 SGHTA and CDR2 FQGTGA. Trimming removed 4 bases from V and 3 bases from J, with 11 bases in between. The CDR3 is 14 amino acids. This chain's CDR3 is CASSSRNGTDTQYF. The CDR3 DNA is TGTGCCAGCAGCTCACGAAATGGGACAGATACGCAGTATTTT.

This clone occurred once. The chain employs TRBV28 and TRBJ2-7; a possible D gene is TRBD2 (5 bases). V was clipped by 6 bases and J by 3 bases, with 18 bases between them. CDR3 length: 15 residues. Germline CDR1 is MDHEN and CDR2 is SYDVKM. This CDR3 reads CASSRSSLGYYEQYF. CDR3 DNA: TGTGCCAGCAGCCGTTCTAGCTTGGGGTACTACGAGCAGTACTTC.

This clone appeared a single time. This chain uses TRBV15 with TRBJ2-7, with 10 nucleotides matching TRBD1. J gave up 5 bases and V 8 bases, and 6 bases lay outside the gene matches. Germline V gene sequence: CDR1 LNHNV, CDR2 YYDKDF (reference sequence). The CDR3 totals 13 residues. The CDR3 sequence: CATRDRGFHEQYF. Here the CDR3 DNA reads TGTGCCACCCGGGACAGGGGTTTCCACGAGCAGTACTTC. Drawing the rest from reference TRBV15 and TRBJ2-7, the complete variable domain is DAMVIQNPRYQVTQFGKPVTLSCSQTLNHNVMYWYQQKSSQAPKLLFHYYDKDFNNEADTPDNFQSRRPNTSFCFLDIRSPGLGDTAMYLCATRDRGFHEQYFGPGTRLTVT.

The gene calls are TRBV7-9 and TRBJ2-1; 10 bases are shared with TRBD1. CDR1 SEHNR and CDR2 FQNEAQ come from the germline V gene (reference sequence). The CDR3 length is 15 residues. Germline trimming cut 6 bases from V and 9 bases from J; bases unmatched to any gene: 11. CDR3 sequence (DNA): TGTGCCAGCAGGGCCGGGACAGGGGTTCACGGTGAGCAGTTCTTC. Protein product: CASRAGTGVHGEQFF.

V is TRBV7-6 and J is TRBJ1-2; unclear D gene. The CDR3 spans 11 residues. V lost 10 bases to trimming and J lost 4 bases, with 10 bases between them. The V gene's germline CDR1 is SGHVS and CDR2 FNYEAQ. CDR3 protein: CATATPYGYTF. DNA for the CDR3: TGTGCCACTGCGACACCCTATGGCTACACCTTC. Complete variable domain (other parts from reference TRBV7-6 and TRBJ1-2): GAGVSQSPRYKVTKRGQDVALRCDPISGHVSLYWYRQALGQGPEFLTYFNYEAQQDKSGLPNDRFSAERPEGSISTLTIQRTEQRDSAMYRCATATPYGYTFGSGTRLTVV.

The V gene is TRBV6-1, the J gene TRBJ1-1; D gene unclear. Trimming cost V 6 bases and J 1 base, with 6 bases left between them. Germline V gene data show CDR1 as MNHNS and CDR2 as SASEGT. The CDR3 is 12 residues long. CDR3 region: CASRRTNTEAFF. The DNA of the CDR3 is TGTGCCAGCAGGCGGACGAACACTGAAGCTTTCTTT.

This chain connects TRBV30 to TRBJ2-3, with D unresolved. CDR1 GTSNPN and CDR2 SVGIG come from the germline V gene (reference sequence). The CDR3 is made up of 11 amino acids. Trimming took 7 bases from V and 0 from J, leaving 5 bases between them. In nucleotides, the CDR3 is TGTGCCTTAGCTAGCACAGATACGCAGTATTTT. Translated, it gives CALASTDTQYF.

The CDR3 nucleotides read TGTGCCAGCAGTTACGAGCGGGGGGGATACAATGAGCAGTTCTTC. It specifies CASSYERGGYNEQFF. V is TRBV6-5 and J is TRBJ2-1; 10 nucleotides align to TRBD2. The CDR3 is made up of 15 amino acids. V lost 2 bases to trimming and J lost 4 bases; unmatched junction nucleotides: 2. Looked up from germline, CDR1 is MNHEY and CDR2 is SVGAGI.

The chain is built from TRBV29-1 and TRBJ1-2; unclear D gene. The CDR3 has 13 residues. V lost 1 base, J lost 5 bases, and 11 bases lay in between. CDR1 is SQVTM, CDR2 ANQGSEA, per germline. CDR3 loop: CSVEGATFYGYTF. CDR3 coding DNA: TGCAGCGTTGAAGGGGCGACATTTTATGGCTACACCTTC.

V gene TRBV18 combines with J gene TRBJ1-2; D is possibly TRBD1 (5 bases). This CDR3 has 17 residues. Germline CDR1 is KGHSH and CDR2 is LQKENI. V was trimmed by 3 bases and J by 5 bases, leaving 22 bases between them. The CDR3 region has the DNA TGTGCCAGCTCACCGCGGGGGGAATTAACGATCAAATATGGCTACACCTTC. As protein: CASSPRGELTIKYGYTF. Full variable domain (outside the CDR3, taken from reference TRBV18 and TRBJ1-2): NAGVMQNPRHLVRRRGQEARLRCSPMKGHSHVYWYRQLPEEGLKFMVYLQKENIIDESGMPKERFSAEFPKEGPSILRIQQVVRGDSAAYFCASSPRGELTIKYGYTFGSGTRLTVV.

On this clone: Different DNA sequences within this sample yield the same CDR3. In nucleotides, the CDR3 is TGTGCCAGCAGCGTAGTAGATACGCAGTATTTT. Translated, it gives CASSVVDTQYF. This sequence joins TRBV9 and TRBJ2-3; no clear D. Trimming took off 0 bases at V and 5 bases at J, with 1 base between the two ends. The germline CDR1 and CDR2 sequences are SGDLS and YYNGEE. This CDR3 has 11 amino acids. The variable domain in full, completed from reference TRBV9 and TRBJ2-3, reads DSGVTQTPKHLITATGQRVTLRCSPRSGDLSVYWYQQSLDQGLQFLIQYYNGEERAKGNILERFSAQQFPDLHSELNLSSLELGDSALYFCASSVVDTQYFGPGTRLTVL.

The rearrangement links TRBV6-5 to TRBJ1-1, with 8 positions matching TRBD1. V gave up 6 bases and J gave up 7 bases; unmatched junction bases: 10. The CDR3 has 14 residues. CDR1 and CDR2 from the germline V gene are MNHEY and SVGAGI. The CDR3 spells CASSPFRQGLEAFF. The CDR3 region has the DNA TGTGCCAGCAGCCCCTTCCGACAGGGGCTTGAAGCTTTCTTT.

The gene calls are TRBV6-6 and TRBJ1-6; a weak D match, TRBD1 (6 bases). The CDR3 has 15 amino acids. Germline lookup yields CDR1 MNHNY and CDR2 SVGAGI (reference sequence). The germline V and J ends were trimmed by 5 bases and 10 bases, with 18 bases remaining between them. The CDR3 loop reads CASSPLGGEYSPLHF. The CDR3 DNA is TGTGCCAGCAGTCCCCTAGGGGGGGAGTACTCACCCCTCCACTTT.

This chain joins TRBV6-5 and TRBJ2-2; D is unclear. Germline assignment: CDR1 MNHEY and CDR2 SVGAGI. The CDR3 extends over 11 amino acids. V lost 4 bases, J lost 6 bases, and 3 bases lay in between. CDR3 residues: CASSSSGELFF. CDR3 coding DNA: TGTGCCAGCAGTTCCTCCGGGGAGCTGTTTTTT.

The rearrangement uses TRBV30 and TRBJ1-6; 10 nucleotides align to TRBD1. V was clipped by 0 bases and J by 8 bases; unmatched bases: 1. Germline CDR1 and CDR2: GTSNPN and SVGIG (reference sequence). This CDR3 comprises 14 residues. The CDR3 DNA reads as TGTGCCTGGAGTGTGGGGACAGGGGATTCACCCCTCCACTTT. It is translated as CAWSVGTGDSPLHF.

The rearrangement joins TRBV4-1 to TRBJ1-4; 7 bases map to TRBD1. The length of the CDR3 is 17 residues. The germline CDR1 and CDR2 sequences are MGHRA and YSYEKL. With V trimmed by 0 bases and J by 6 bases, 10 bases remained unmatched. The CDR3 region has the DNA TGCGCCAGCAGCCAAGATCGGGACAGCCGGTCGGATGAAAAACTGTTTTTT. Translated: CASSQDRDSRSDEKLFF.

This chain links TRBV19 with TRBJ2-3; D call uncertain. The CDR3 covers 19 residues. The germline V and J ends were trimmed by 3 bases and 2 bases, with 24 bases remaining between them. Germline V lookup: CDR1 LNHDA, CDR2 SQIVND (reference sequence). Written as DNA, the CDR3 is TGTGCCAGTAGTATTAGCTTTTCAGCCCCGTGGGTATTCACAGATACGCAGTATTTT. Protein: CASSISFSAPWVFTDTQYF.

The CDR3 spells CAWSSQGGEQYV. CDR3 DNA: TGTGCCTGGAGTTCCCAGGGGGGGGAGCAGTACGTC. The chain is built from TRBV30 and TRBJ2-7; D possibly uses TRBD1 or TRBD2 (7 bases each). CDR3 length: 12 amino acids. The V end was cut by 2 bases, the J end by 7 bases, with 12 bases between. CDR1 is GTSNPN and CDR2 is SVGIG in the germline V gene (reference sequence).